This T cell receptor (beta chain) was identified in a study of neoadjuvant nivolumab and ipilimumab in lung cancer. In this sample, this clone turned up a few times. Its antigen is unknown. Notes on the study in general: TCR richness and clonality were higher in tumors than adjacent uninvolved lung. Resected-tumor TCR richness correlated positively with pretherapy blood richness. TCR sequencing covered a small number of samples.

The ends were cut back, 0 bases at V and 8 bases at J, with 14 bases in the middle. Germline V gene data show CDR1 as SGDLS and CDR2 as YYNGEE. This CDR3 region has 15 residues. Sequencing was performed with immunoSEQ multiplex PCR; in TCRdb, only in-frame clones are kept and a portion is missing. In the table there are thousands of clones, 70% to 80% of which are singletons. V usage is TRBV9 and J usage is TRBJ1-4, with D unclear. This material consisted of adjacent normal lung tissue, taken after neoadjuvant nivolumab, alone or with ipilimumab, at or shortly before surgery. This TCR derives from an adult with non-small cell lung cancer. The CDR3 spells CASSVGEREGEKLFF. Here the CDR3 DNA reads TGTGCCAGCAGCGTAGGGGAGCGGGAGGGCGAAAAACTGTTTTTT.